These 26 T cell receptor beta chains originate from one sample sequenced in a study of CD8+CD57+ T cells in acquired aplastic anemia. TCR beta VDJ and CDR3 profiles were obtained from a genomic DNA template. A single record per CDR3 protein comes from TCRdb applying MiXCR to the reads. The repertoire includes roughly 50,000 distinct CDR3 sequences, about 73% of them detected once, and around 31% sits in the top ten. The sequencing input was sorted CD4+, CD8+, or CD8+CD57+ T cells (not recorded which) from PBMCs. Source of these receptors: a human donor in good health, serving as a control.

The chain uses TRBV11-1 and TRBJ2-3, with D possibly matching TRBD2 (6 bases). Germline V gene sequence: CDR1 SGHAT, CDR2 FQDESV (reference sequence). The V end was cut by 5 bases, the J end by 1 base, with 13 bases between. The CDR3 length is 15 residues. The CDR3, as DNA: TGTGCCAGCAGCCTGGTCCCTAGCGGCACAGATACGCAGTATTTT. Encoded protein: CASSLVPSGTDTQYF.

V and J are TRBV29-1 and TRBJ2-2; 10 bases match TRBD1. The germline gives CDR1 SQVTM, CDR2 ANQGSEA. With 7 bases clipped from V and 4 bases from J, the junction kept 6 bases outside the gene matches. CDR3 length: 14 amino acids. CDR3 in DNA: TGCAGCGCTCTAGACAGGGGGCTCACCGGGGAGCTGTTTTTT. Translation: CSALDRGLTGELFF.

This clonotype was seen just once. The chain has TRBV11-2 and TRBJ2-1; 10 nucleotides agree with TRBD2. V shed 2 bases and J 7 bases; nucleotides not matched to a gene: 8. In germline, CDR1 is SGHAT, CDR2 FQNNGV. The CDR3 extends over 16 amino acids. CDR3 DNA sequence: TGTGCCAGCAGCTTATCCCCGACTAGCGGGCGTAATGAGCAGTTCTTC. This encodes CASSLSPTSGRNEQFF.

This clonotype was seen only a few times. This chain's CDR3 is CSVAGRTGGSGNTIYF. DNA for the CDR3: TGCAGCGTTGCGGGCCGAACAGGGGGTTCTGGAAACACCATATATTTT. The chain employs TRBV29-1 and TRBJ1-3; 8 positions agree with TRBD1. J lost 1 base, V lost 4 bases, and 9 bases had no gene match. The germline CDR1 and CDR2 sequences are SQVTM and ANQGSEA. The CDR3 has 16 amino acids.

This clonotype was counted between two and nine times. This rearrangement joins TRBV12-3 or TRBV12-4 to TRBJ1-3, with unresolved D. Trimming took 0 bases from V and 0 from J, leaving 3 bases between them. CDR3 size: 14 residues. CDR3 bases: TGTGCCAGCAGTTTAGCTCACTCTGGAAACACCATATATTTT. Translating it yields CASSLAHSGNTIYF.

This chain uses TRBV25-1 with TRBJ2-7, with TRBD1 matching over 8 bases. This CDR3 has 13 amino acids. CDR1 MGHDK and CDR2 SYGVNS come from the germline V gene. V was pared by 3 bases and J by 9 bases, with 7 bases of the junction left unmatched. This chain's CDR3 is CASSDRGHRVQYF. CDR3 in DNA: TGTGCCAGCAGTGACAGGGGGCATAGGGTGCAGTACTTC.

V is TRBV7-9 and J is TRBJ2-7; 9 bases are shared with TRBD2. CDR1 and CDR2 (germline): SEHNR, FQNEAQ (reference sequence). This CDR3 has 14 residues. Germline trimming cut 5 bases from V and 5 bases from J; bases unmatched to any gene: 7. The CDR3 loop reads CASSPRLADNEQYV. The CDR3 bases are TGTGCCAGCAGCCCACGACTAGCGGACAACGAGCAGTACGTC.

The CDR3 nucleotides read TGTGCCAGCAGCCAACGGGCGGGGACTGAAGCTTTCTTT. Translation gives CASSQRAGTEAFF. The chain uses TRBV7-3 and TRBJ1-1; no firm D call. V was trimmed by 5 bases and J by 5 bases, leaving 12 bases between them. The CDR3 consists of 13 residues. Germline CDR1 SGHTA, CDR2 FQGTGA.

Only a few counts were recorded for this clonotype. The CDR3 DNA reads as TGTGCCAGCAGAACCCAAGGGAGTGGCTACACCTTC. Its protein product is CASRTQGSGYTF. The chain is built from TRBV12-3 or TRBV12-4 and TRBJ1-2; D ambiguous. The CDR3 extends over 12 amino acids. Trimming left V 6 bases short and J 7 bases short, with 12 bases between.

This chain uses TRBV7-9 with TRBJ1-2, with D tentatively TRBD1 (5 bases). Trimming removed 5 bases from V and 4 bases from J, with 11 bases in between. The germline gives CDR1 SEHNR, CDR2 FQNEAQ (reference sequence). The CDR3 is made up of 13 amino acids. For the CDR3, the DNA is TGTGCCAGCAGCCCCGAGGGGAGCTATGGCTACACCTTC. Amino acid sequence: CASSPEGSYGYTF.

A few counts support this clonotype. V gene TRBV7-9 combines with J gene TRBJ2-7; D is unresolved. Germline lookup yields CDR1 SEHNR and CDR2 FQNEAQ (reference sequence). This CDR3 contains 12 residues. V was clipped by 5 bases and J by 2 bases, with 7 bases between them. The DNA of the CDR3 is TGTGCCAGCAGCCCCCTTACCTACGAGCAGTACTTC. As protein: CASSPLTYEQYF.

This chain joins TRBV2 and TRBJ2-1; TRBD2 matches 9 bases. Germline-derived CDR1 and CDR2 are SNHLY and FYNNEI. The CDR3 is made up of 13 amino acids. V was pared by 6 bases and J by 8 bases, with 5 bases of the junction left unmatched. This chain's CDR3 is CASSVSGSHEQFF. The CDR3 nucleotides are TGTGCCAGCAGCGTTAGCGGGAGCCATGAGCAGTTCTTC.

The chain employs TRBV29-1 and TRBJ2-3, with D maybe TRBD1 (5 bases). Trimming stripped 8 bases from V and 1 base from J, with 10 bases between. The CDR3 has 12 amino acids. Germline lookup yields CDR1 SQVTM and CDR2 ANQGSEA. For the CDR3, the DNA is TGCAGCACCGACAGCGGCACAGATACGCAGTATTTT. Translated, it gives CSTDSGTDTQYF.

The chain joins TRBV7-3 to TRBJ2-1; 11 bases are a match to TRBD2. J was trimmed by 9 bases and V by 1 base; bases with no gene match: 5. Looked up from germline, CDR1 is SGHTA and CDR2 is FQGTGA. The CDR3 is 15 residues long. In DNA, the CDR3 is TGTGCCAGCAGCTTAAATAGCGGGGGGGCCTTTGAGCAGTTCTTC. This translates into CASSLNSGGAFEQFF.

In its sample, this clonotype was seen many times. This clone may be a read error of a much larger clone one base away. The chain recombines TRBV12-3 or TRBV12-4 with TRBJ2-5, with 8 nucleotides matching TRBD2. The CDR3 has 16 amino acids. Trimming took 5 bases from V and 5 from J; bases not matched to a gene: 13. The CDR3 here is CASSPWTGGRLETQYF. DNA of the CDR3: TGTGCCAGCAGTCCCTGGACTGGCGGGAGGTTGGAGACCCAGTACTTC.

The chain employs TRBV19 and TRBJ2-1; TRBD1 matches 8 bases. J lost 8 bases, V lost 5 bases, and 8 bases had no gene match. The CDR3 sequence is 14 residues long. Germline CDR1 and CDR2: LNHDA and SQIVND (reference sequence). CDR3 in amino acids: CASSSGQGLDEQFF. Here the CDR3 DNA reads TGTGCCAGTAGTTCAGGACAGGGTTTGGATGAGCAGTTCTTC.

This sequence joins TRBV2 and TRBJ1-4; D gene uncertain. Germline V CDR1 and CDR2: SNHLY, FYNNEI. V was cut by 7 bases and J by 3 bases, with 15 bases left in between. This CDR3 has 15 residues. The CDR3 region has the DNA TGTGCCAGCATAGACGGGAAGGAAGCTAATGAAAAACTGTTTTTT. Its protein product is CASIDGKEANEKLFF.

The rearrangement links TRBV10-1 to TRBJ2-7; perhaps TRBD1 as D (5 bases). The germline V gene has CDR1 WNHNN and CDR2 SYGVQD (reference sequence). The CDR3 loop spans 15 amino acids. V was trimmed by 3 bases and J by 2 bases, leaving 14 bases between them. CDR3 protein: CASSDRGQAPYEQYF. The CDR3 DNA follows: TGCGCCAGCAGTGATAGGGGCCAGGCCCCCTACGAGCAGTACTTC.

The sample holds many counts of this clonotype. The J gene is TRBJ2-7, the V gene TRBV28; a weak D match, TRBD1 (6 bases). The V gene lost 6 bases and the J gene lost 5 bases, with 14 bases spanning the gap. The germline V gene has CDR1 MDHEN and CDR2 SYDVKM. CDR3 length: 13 amino acids. In nucleotides, the CDR3 is TGTGCCAGCAGCCGGGACACGCTTGACGAGCAGTACTTC. Encoded protein: CASSRDTLDEQYF.

This clonotype was recorded many times. V and J are TRBV3-1 and TRBJ1-2; 7 positions agree with TRBD1. V shed 3 bases, J shed 1 base, and the junction held 14 bases outside the gene matches. The CDR3 totals 18 residues. CDR1 LGHDT and CDR2 YNNKEL come from the germline V gene (reference sequence). In nucleotides, the CDR3 is TGTGCCAGCAGCCAGGCACCCTACGGGACAGACGATAACTATGGCTACACCTTC. This gives the protein CASSQAPYGTDDNYGYTF. Together with reference TRBV3-1 and TRBJ1-2, the CDR3 gives the full variable domain: DTAVSQTPKYLVTQMGNDKSIKCEQNLGHDTMYWYKQDSKKFLKIMFSYNNKELIINETVPNRFSPKSPDKAHLNLHINSLELGDSAVYFCASSQAPYGTDDNYGYTFGSGTRLTVV.

This clonotype was counted between two and nine times. The J gene is TRBJ2-7, the V gene TRBV10-2; 8 positions agree with TRBD2. CDR1 and CDR2 (germline): WSHSY, SAAADI. The V segment lost 6 bases and the J segment 3 bases; nucleotides outside the gene matches: 1. The CDR3 covers 12 residues. In DNA, the CDR3 is TGCGCCAGCAGACTAGCGGACTACGAGCAGTACTTC. Translation: CASRLADYEQYF.

The chain recombines TRBV10-1 with TRBJ2-3; 15 bases are shared with TRBD2. The CDR3 totals 17 residues. CDR1 is WNHNN and CDR2 is SYGVQD in the germline V gene (reference sequence). The trim removed 6 bases at V and 6 bases at J, leaving 10 bases unmatched. The CDR3 DNA sequence: TGCGCCAGCAGGGGACTAGCGGGAGGTGCTGTCGGGGATACGCAGTATTTT. Amino acid sequence: CASRGLAGGAVGDTQYF.

V is TRBV10-3 and J is TRBJ1-2; 7 bases are shared with TRBD1. Per the germline V gene, CDR1 is ENHRY and CDR2 is SYGVKD. Germline trimming cut 0 bases from V and 2 bases from J; bases unmatched to any gene: 9. This CDR3 has 17 residues. CDR3 protein: CAISESVVGGTNYGYTF. The CDR3 bases are TGTGCCATCAGTGAGTCGGTTGTAGGGGGCACAAACTATGGCTACACCTTC.

The chain has TRBV10-3 and TRBJ2-1; D not certain. The CDR3 runs to 11 residues. Germline V gene data show CDR1 as ENHRY and CDR2 as SYGVKD. V was pared by 7 bases and J by 7 bases, with 8 bases between. In nucleotides, the CDR3 is TGTGCCATCAAGGTCGCTAATGAGCAGTTCTTC. Translating it yields CAIKVANEQFF.

This clonotype was counted between two and nine times. The chain links TRBV5-1 to TRBJ2-6; D is undetermined. Trimming removed 5 bases from V and 2 bases from J, with 8 bases in between. This CDR3 spans 14 amino acids. The germline V gene has CDR1 SGHRS and CDR2 YFSETQ. In nucleotides, the CDR3 is TGCGCCAGCAGTCGGTCCCCTGGGGCCAACGTCCTGACTTTC. Translated: CASSRSPGANVLTF.

The J gene is TRBJ2-1, the V gene TRBV24-1; D not certain. This CDR3 spans 16 amino acids. Trimming stripped 0 bases from V and 7 bases from J, with 15 bases between. Germline CDR1 is KGHDR and CDR2 is SFDVKD. This CDR3 is CATSDLRGSSLNEQFF. The DNA for the CDR3 is TGTGCCACCAGTGATTTGCGTGGTAGCAGTCTGAATGAGCAGTTCTTC.